This T cell receptor (beta chain) was recovered during a study of T cell repertoires in cytomegalovirus infection. TCRdb itself ran the reads through MiXCR, one entry per CDR3 protein. The sample shows nearly 450,000 distinct CDR3 sequences, 30% to 40% of them seen only once. The CDR3 is made up of 16 amino acids. Looked up from germline, CDR1 is SGHTA and CDR2 is FQGNSA. V lost 0 bases and J lost 5, with 13 bases in between. This clonotype was counted ten times or more. The material sequenced was PBMCs. The chain joins TRBV7-2 to TRBJ1-4, with D maybe TRBD1 (5 bases). This sequence was found in a human donor in good health (CMV status not recorded). Some clones in this sample may be carry-over from other donors' samples. The CDR3, as DNA: TGTGCCAGCAGCTTAGCGTTCCAGGGAGGAAATGAAAAACTGTTTTTT. Translation gives CASSLAFQGGNEKLFF.